The 11 T cell receptor beta chains listed next were all sequenced from one sample in a study of blood T cell repertoires in COVID-19. The repertoire was sequenced with immunoSEQ multiplex PCR; TCRdb's copy has only in-frame clones and lacks some. The sample has around 84,000 clones, more than 70% seen once. Sequencing used peripheral blood. The source is an elderly man with active or convalescent COVID-19.

This chain uses TRBV10-3 with TRBJ2-1; the match to TRBD1 covers 9 bases. The CDR3 extends over 16 amino acids. Germline V gene lookup returns CDR1 ENHRY and CDR2 SYGVKD. J gave up 2 bases and V 2 bases, and 4 bases lay outside the gene matches. CDR3 loop: CAISETGGSTYNEQFF. The DNA for the CDR3 is TGTGCCATCAGTGAGACAGGGGGCTCGACCTACAATGAGCAGTTCTTC.

The count of this clone is one. The rearrangement joins TRBV3-1 (or the pseudogene TRBV3-2) to TRBJ2-7, with D unclear. The CDR3 is made up of 12 amino acids. The germline V gene encodes CDR1 LGHDT and CDR2 YNNKEL (reference sequence). V lost 6 bases and J lost 6, with 12 bases in between. CDR3 DNA sequence: TGTGCCAGCAGACTCCTAGATGGCGAGCAGTACTTC. Translation: CASRLLDGEQYF.

The chain couples TRBV18 to TRBJ1-1; 11 nucleotides line up with TRBD1. CDR3 length equals 15 residues. The germline gives CDR1 KGHSH, CDR2 LQKENI. V was clipped by 4 bases and J by 4 bases; unmatched bases: 5. CDR3 region: CASSLDRGLSTEAFF. The CDR3 DNA reads as TGTGCCAGCTCACTGGACAGGGGGCTGAGCACTGAAGCTTTCTTT.

The V call is TRBV27, the J call TRBJ2-3; D gene ambiguous. CDR1 and CDR2 (germline): MNHEY, SMNVEV (reference sequence). This CDR3 is 14 amino acids long. The V gene lost 3 bases and the J gene lost 4 bases, with 11 bases spanning the gap. CDR3 loop: CASSLTYWADTQYF. The CDR3 bases are TGTGCCAGCAGTTTGACTTACTGGGCAGATACGCAGTATTTT.

The genes are TRBV7-2 and TRBJ2-5, with TRBD2 matching over 9 bases. The length of the CDR3 is 16 residues. Germline loops: CDR1 SGHTA, CDR2 FQGNSA. Unmatched junction bases numbered 7, after V lost 1 base and J lost 4 bases. Here the CDR3 reads CASSLGVASGVETQYF. The CDR3 DNA reads as TGTGCCAGCAGCTTAGGGGTGGCTAGCGGGGTAGAGACCCAGTACTTC.

In this sample, this clone turned up once. The V call is TRBV10-3, the J call TRBJ1-1; D gene unclear. The CDR3 spans 16 residues. V lost 1 base and J 1 base, leaving 13 bases between the germline ends. The germline CDR1 and CDR2 sequences are ENHRY and SYGVKD. CDR3 sequence reads: CAISEFRGAGNTEAFF. In DNA, the CDR3 is TGTGCCATCAGTGAGTTCCGGGGAGCGGGGAACACTGAAGCTTTCTTT.

The V call is TRBV4-1, the J call TRBJ1-2, with D possibly TRBD1 on 5 matching bases. The V end lost 3 bases, the J end lost 3 bases, and 17 bases lay between the germline ends. Germline V gene lookup returns CDR1 MGHRA and CDR2 YSYEKL. The CDR3 is made up of 16 amino acids. CDR3 in amino acids: CASSHHRRQGDYGYTF. DNA for the CDR3: TGCGCCAGCAGCCACCACCGCCGTCAGGGTGACTATGGCTACACCTTC.

This clone has more than one count but fewer than ten. The chain links TRBV5-6 to TRBJ2-7, with TRBD2 as a possible D gene (6 bases). V was cut by 4 bases and J by 2 bases, with 19 bases left in between. CDR1 SGHDT and CDR2 YYEEEE come from the germline V gene. The CDR3 length is 16 residues. The CDR3: CASSPGVAGFTYEQYF. In nucleotides, the CDR3 is TGTGCCAGCAGCCCGGGGGTCGCAGGGTTCACCTACGAGCAGTACTTC.

This chain joins TRBV24-1 and TRBJ1-5, with D unclear. Trimming took 4 bases from V and 0 from J, leaving 6 bases between them. Looked up from germline, CDR1 is KGHDR and CDR2 is SFDVKD. The CDR3 has 14 amino acids. DNA for the CDR3: TGTGCCACCAGTGAAGCGGGTAGCAATCAGCCCCAGCATTTT. Translation gives CATSEAGSNQPQHF.

The chain uses TRBV6-1 and TRBJ1-2; TRBD1 matches at 7 bases. Germline V gene lookup returns CDR1 MNHNS and CDR2 SASEGT. V trimming: 3 bases; J trimming: 4 bases; junction bases outside the gene matches: 8. CDR3 length: 15 amino acids. The CDR3 sequence: CASSDPRGTAYGYTF. The CDR3 DNA reads TGTGCCAGCAGTGATCCCCGCGGGACAGCCTATGGCTACACCTTC.

The gene calls are TRBV5-1 and TRBJ2-6; perhaps TRBD1 as D (5 bases). This CDR3 spans 18 amino acids. The germline V gene has CDR1 SGHRS and CDR2 YFSETQ. Trimming removed 0 bases from V and 0 bases from J, with 13 bases in between. In DNA, the CDR3 is TGCGCCAGCAGCTTGGTCGGACAACCCTTCTCTGGGGCCAACGTCCTGACTTTC. Encoded protein: CASSLVGQPFSGANVLTF.